The 16 T cell receptor beta chains presented below share a single source sample, sequenced in a study of identical twins. TCRdb passed the 5' RACE reads through MiXCR, listing each CDR3 protein once. The repertoire has roughly 250,000 distinct CDR3 sequences, approximately 7% of them found once; the top ten carry roughly 3.6%. The same specimen was also included in a second study, on yellow fever vaccine responses in identical twins.

The material sequenced was memory (CD45RO+) T cells sorted from blood. Receptor source: a woman in her late teens or twenties in good health.

The rearrangement joins TRBV5-1 to TRBJ2-5, with 7 bases identical to TRBD1. Germline CDR1 SGHRS, CDR2 YFSETQ. With V trimmed by 1 base and J by 3 bases, 3 bases remained unmatched. This CDR3 region has 14 residues. As DNA, the CDR3 is TGCGCCAGCAGCTTGAAAACAGGGGAAGAGACCCAGTACTTC. It encodes CASSLKTGEETQYF.

At least ten counts were recorded for this clonotype. V gene TRBV7-9 combines with J gene TRBJ2-5; D remains unclear. Germline CDR1 is SEHNR and CDR2 is FQNEAQ (reference sequence). This CDR3 spans 13 amino acids. V was trimmed by 8 bases and J by 4 bases, leaving 14 bases between them. The CDR3 sequence is CASAPDPGETQYF. CDR3 bases: TGTGCCAGCGCGCCGGACCCGGGAGAGACCCAGTACTTC.

V is TRBV7-9 and J is TRBJ1-4; D is possibly TRBD1 (5 bases). V gave up 7 bases and J gave up 5 bases, with 17 bases separating them. The CDR3 runs 15 residues. Germline V lookup: CDR1 SEHNR, CDR2 FQNEAQ (reference sequence). In DNA form, the CDR3 reads TGTGCCAGCACCCAAGGAGGGGCCCAGAATGAAAAACTGTTTTTT. Amino acid sequence: CASTQGGAQNEKLFF.

This sequence joins TRBV18 and TRBJ2-7; 11 bases agree with TRBD2. The CDR3 is made up of 14 amino acids. J gave up 3 bases and V 9 bases, and 7 bases lay outside the gene matches. CDR1 and CDR2 from the germline V gene are KGHSH and LQKENI. CDR3 region: CASSTGTSGYEQYF. The CDR3 coding sequence is TGTGCCAGTTCTACCGGGACTAGCGGCTACGAGCAGTACTTC.

This clonotype was seen a handful of times. The V call is TRBV7-6, the J call TRBJ2-3; 11 positions match TRBD2. Trimming at V came to 1 base and at J to 2 bases, leaving 2 bases not matched to a gene. The germline V gene has CDR1 SGHVS and CDR2 FNYEAQ. This CDR3 is 16 amino acids long. Here the CDR3 reads CASSLGLAGPTDTQYF. The CDR3 DNA follows: TGTGCCAGCAGCTTAGGACTAGCGGGACCCACAGATACGCAGTATTTT. The full variable domain, in which reference TRBV7-6 and TRBJ2-3 provide the parts outside the CDR3, is GAGVSQSPRYKVTKRGQDVALRCDPISGHVSLYWYRQALGQGPEFLTYFNYEAQQDKSGLPNDRFSAERPEGSISTLTIQRTEQRDSAMYRCASSLGLAGPTDTQYFGPGTRLTVL.

The sample holds a few counts of this clonotype. The V call is TRBV9, the J call TRBJ2-1; 12 bases map to TRBD2. Germline values: CDR1 SGDLS, CDR2 YYNGEE. This CDR3 is 15 amino acids long. J was trimmed by 8 bases and V by 0 bases; bases with no gene match: 3. DNA of the CDR3: TGTGCCAGCAGCGTAGCGCCTAGCGGGAGGGATGAGCAGTTCTTC. Translating it yields CASSVAPSGRDEQFF.

The CDR3 DNA reads as TGCGCCAGCAGCCATCCGGACAGATTGAACACTGAAGCTTTCTTT. The encoded protein is CASSHPDRLNTEAFF. This chain joins TRBV4-1 and TRBJ1-1, with D possibly TRBD1 on 6 matching bases. Germline values: CDR1 MGHRA, CDR2 YSYEKL. CDR3 size: 15 residues. V was trimmed by 3 bases and J by 0 bases, leaving 11 bases between them.

This clonotype was counted only a few times. The CDR3 reads CASSLERRGEETQYF. CDR3 in DNA: TGTGCCAGCAGCTTAGAACGCAGGGGGGAAGAGACCCAGTACTTC. The chain couples TRBV7-8 to TRBJ2-5, with TRBD1 as a possible D gene (7 bases). CDR3 length: 15 amino acids. The germline V gene has CDR1 SGHVS and CDR2 FQNEAQ. V lost 1 base and J lost 3, with 12 bases in between.

The chain employs TRBV9 and TRBJ2-5; weak D call: TRBD1 (7 bases). This CDR3 is 17 amino acids long. The germline V gene encodes CDR1 SGDLS and CDR2 YYNGEE. V shed 4 bases and J shed 1 base, with 20 bases lying between them. The CDR3 sequence: CASSPRGVQGPQETQYF. The CDR3 bases are TGTGCCAGCAGCCCCAGGGGGGTCCAGGGGCCCCAAGAGACCCAGTACTTC. Together with reference TRBV9 and TRBJ2-5, the CDR3 gives the full variable domain: DSGVTQTPKHLITATGQRVTLRCSPRSGDLSVYWYQQSLDQGLQFLIQYYNGEERAKGNILERFSAQQFPDLHSELNLSSLELGDSALYFCASSPRGVQGPQETQYFGPGTRLLVL.

The J gene is TRBJ2-1, the V gene TRBV3-1, with D unresolved. Trimming left V 5 bases short and J 9 bases short, with 14 bases between. This CDR3 comprises 13 residues. In germline, CDR1 is LGHDT, CDR2 YNNKEL (reference sequence). CDR3: CASSWTNRREQFF. The CDR3 region has the DNA TGTGCCAGCAGCTGGACCAATCGCCGTGAGCAGTTCTTC.

This clonotype was seen ten or more times. The chain couples TRBV5-1 to TRBJ2-1; perhaps TRBD2 as D (5 bases). The ends were cut back, 4 bases at V and 3 bases at J, with 17 bases in the middle. Germline CDR1 SGHRS, CDR2 YFSETQ. This CDR3 is 16 amino acids long. The CDR3 DNA is TGCGCCAGCAGCCCGCGGGCCAATGCGGTCTACAATGAGCAGTTCTTC. This encodes CASSPRANAVYNEQFF.

In this sample, this clonotype turned up many times. This chain links TRBV7-9 with TRBJ1-6, with TRBD1 matching 8 bases. The ends lost 1 base at V and 9 bases at J; junction bases unmatched: 8. Germline CDR1 SEHNR, CDR2 FQNEAQ (reference sequence). The CDR3 totals 16 residues. The CDR3: CASSLGMGTGLSPLHF. In nucleotides, the CDR3 is TGTGCCAGCAGCTTAGGGATGGGGACAGGACTTTCACCCCTCCACTTT. Variable domain in full (rest from reference TRBV7-9 and TRBJ1-6): DTGVSQNPRHKITKRGQNVTFRCDPISEHNRLYWYRQTLGQGPEFLTYFQNEAQLEKSRLLSDRFSAERPKGSFSTLEIQRTEQGDSAMYLCASSLGMGTGLSPLHFGNGTRLTVT.

This clonotype was detected a few times. The rearrangement links TRBV15 to TRBJ2-5; 8 bases line up with TRBD1. CDR1 is LNHNV, CDR2 YYDKDF, per germline (reference sequence). Losses at the gene ends were 5 bases for V and 5 bases for J; bases not matched to a gene: 22. The CDR3 is made up of 19 amino acids. The CDR3 protein is CATSVYGGRAGGFLETQYF. The CDR3 bases are TGTGCCACCAGCGTCTATGGGGGTCGGGCAGGGGGCTTTTTGGAGACCCAGTACTTC.

This clonotype was seen repeatedly, ten times or more. The chain links TRBV7-9 to TRBJ2-5, with 7 bases fitting TRBD1. Germline lookup yields CDR1 SEHNR and CDR2 FQNEAQ (reference sequence). Trimming at V came to 5 bases and at J to 6 bases, leaving 9 bases not matched to a gene. The CDR3 runs to 14 residues. In nucleotides, the CDR3 is TGTGCCAGCAGCACCGGGACAGCGTCGAAGACCCAGTACTTC. Protein: CASSTGTASKTQYF.

V gene TRBV20-1 combines with J gene TRBJ1-1; 7 bases fit TRBD1. The CDR3 spans 14 residues. The germline V gene has CDR1 DFQATT and CDR2 SNEGSKA (reference sequence). J lost 5 bases, V lost 8 bases, and 14 bases had no gene match. The CDR3 DNA reads as TGCAGTCCTGAAACAGGGGAAAGCGTGACTGAAGCTTTCTTT. Translated, it gives CSPETGESVTEAFF.

This clonotype was counted ten times or more. The genes are TRBV4-1 and TRBJ2-3; weak D call: TRBD2 (6 bases). Trimming pared 10 bases from V and 0 bases from J, leaving 20 bases between. CDR3 length: 16 residues. Germline V CDR1 and CDR2: MGHRA, YSYEKL. The CDR3 nucleotides read TGCGCCATCTCAGAAGGGACTCACCCTAGCACAGATACGCAGTATTTT. Amino acids: CAISEGTHPSTDTQYF.